These T cell receptor beta chains were read from a single sample in a study of blood T cell repertoires in COVID-19. TCRdb's copy holds only in-frame clones and misses some; the assay was immunoSEQ multiplex PCR. Of about 310,000 clones in the sample, 75% to 90% are singletons; the top ten hold 2.5% to 3%. Sequences were obtained from peripheral blood. The receptors were gathered from a woman aged 25-40 years with COVID-19, enrolled during active disease. CDR3s include the opening cysteine and the closing phenylalanine or tryptophan. D genes are given only for firm matches. Part of the rows lack a size; the others show once, few, many or a class for expanded clones.

v_gene	j_gene	d_gene	len	abundance	CDR3nt	CDR3aa
TRBV11-3	TRBJ2-1	TRBD2	15	few	TGTGCCAGCAGCTTGGTTAGCGGGTCCTACAATGAGCAGTTCTTC	CASSLVSGSYNEQFF
TRBV7-9	TRBJ2-1	NA	16	NA	TGTGCCAGCAGCCCGTCACAGGGGGGGGTCAGAGGGAGGCAGTTCTTC	CASSPSQGGVRGRQFF
TRBV7-8	TRBJ1-1	NA	15	NA	TGTGCCAGCAGCTTATTTGGATCGGGGAACACTGAAGCTTTCTTT	CASSLFGSGNTEAFF
TRBV19	TRBJ2-7	NA	14	NA	TGTGCCAGTAGTATAGGACGGAGCTCCTACGAGCAGTACTTC	CASSIGRSSYEQYF
TRBV28	TRBJ1-3	TRBD1	14	NA	TGTGCCAGTAGGGGACAGGGCTCTGGAAACACCATATATTTT	CASRGQGSGNTIYF
TRBV5-1	TRBJ1-1	NA	15	NA	TGCGCCAGCAGCTTGGAATTTGTACGGGGAACTGAAGCTTTCTTT	CASSLEFVRGTEAFF
TRBV27	TRBJ2-7	TRBD2	17	NA	TGTGCCAGCAGTTCGGCCGGGACTAGCGGGAGATACGACGAGCAGTACTTC	CASSSAGTSGRYDEQYF
TRBV5-4	TRBJ1-1	TRBD1	15	NA	TGTGCCAGCAGCCTACCACAGGGGGCGGTCACTGAAGCTTTCTTT	CASSLPQGAVTEAFF
TRBV23-1	TRBJ2-7	TRBD1	17	NA	TGCGCCAGCAGTCACTCGAAGGGACAGCCCTGTTCCTACGAGCAGTACTTC	CASSHSKGQPCSYEQYF
TRBV9	TRBJ1-5	TRBD1	16	NA	TGTGCCAGCAGCGGATCGACAGGGAATAGCAATCAGCCCCAGCATTTT	CASSGSTGNSNQPQHF
TRBV14	TRBJ2-7	TRBD2	16	NA	TGTGCCAGCAGCCAGACTAGCGGGAGACCTAACTACGAGCAGTACTTC	CASSQTSGRPNYEQYF
TRBV24-1	TRBJ2-1	NA	18	NA	TGTGCCACCAGTGATTTTGCACGGACAGGGAGGGGCTACAATGAGCAGTTCTTC	CATSDFARTGRGYNEQFF
TRBV3-1/TRBV3-2	TRBJ1-2	NA	13	NA	TGTGCCAGCAGCCAGAACGCGATCTATGGCTACACCTTC	CASSQNAIYGYTF
TRBV5-1	TRBJ2-5	TRBD2	14	NA	TGCGCCAGCAGTCCAAGCGGGGGGCAAGAGACCCAGTACTTC	CASSPSGGQETQYF
TRBV6-5	TRBJ1-2	NA	15	NA	TGTGCCAGCAGTTCACGGGCACAGGGTCGAATTGGCTACACCTTC	CASSSRAQGRIGYTF
TRBV19	TRBJ1-1	TRBD1	15	NA	TGTGCCAGTAGTACCCACCCGGGACAGGGAAGTGAAGCTTTCTTT	CASSTHPGQGSEAFF
TRBV25-1	TRBJ1-3	NA	16	few	TGTGCCAGCAGTGAGGGTTCTCAGGCTTCTGGAAACACCATATATTTT	CASSEGSQASGNTIYF
TRBV7-9	TRBJ2-4	TRBD2	18	NA	TGTGCCAGCAGCTTAGGGCTAGCGGGAGGCTTAGCCAAAAACATTCAGTACTTC	CASSLGLAGGLAKNIQYF
TRBV28	TRBJ1-2	NA	14	NA	TGTGCCAGCAGTACCGGGGGTCAAGGCTATGGCTACACCTTC	CASSTGGQGYGYTF
TRBV9	TRBJ1-5	NA	14	NA	TGTGCCAGCAGCCAAGCTTATAGCAATCAGCCCCAGCATTTT	CASSQAYSNQPQHF
TRBV10-3	TRBJ1-5	TRBD1	16	NA	TGTGCCATCAGTGAGAGAGGGACAGGGGGCAATCAGCCCCAGCATTTT	CAISERGTGGNQPQHF
TRBV19	TRBJ2-1	NA	11	NA	TGTGCCAGTATGGAGGGGAATGAGCAGTTCTTC	CASMEGNEQFF